This T cell receptor (beta chain) was sequenced during a study of blood T cells in healthy people across ages (dated by TCRdb to between 2015 and 2016). Study-wide context: In model experiments, roughly one uniquely barcoded TCR beta cDNA molecule per two T cells was captured by template switching. Age-related changes in TCR beta repertoire diversity were measured in the study by deep sequencing normalized with unique cDNA molecular identifiers. The donors were divided into four age groups: young (average around 15 years), middle-aged (roughly 42), aged (around 59) and long-lived (about 80). The study analyzed two additional independent replicas of 1 million unique cDNA reads from the same blood draw for two donors, one aged 18 to 30 and one aged 80 or older. The research as a whole found: Compared with the aged group, the long-lived group had more naive CD4+ T cells, fewer expanded clones and increased TCR diversity, a pattern suggesting age selection. Because the CMV infection status of the donors was unknown, age-related changes in expanded clonotypes may potentially have been confounded. Total diversity estimates from one million sequenced T cells were considered lower bounds and underestimates. Conclusive comparison of naive and antigen-experienced compartments was prevented by the profiling of bulk unsorted PBMCs. As age increased, observed TCR beta diversity per million T cells dropped in a roughly linear way, and a significant reduction was already evident by age about 40. Observed TCR beta diversity correlated strongly with the percentage of naive T cells measured by flow cytometry.

The library was built by means of 5' RACE. Sequencer: Illumina HiSeq 2500. The second PCR ran for about 6 to 11 cycles and used a J-beta primer mix along with a sample-barcoded 5' primer. Each TCR beta cDNA molecule received a unique molecular identifier from a template-switch 5' adaptor carrying 12 random nucleotides. Each sample yielded at least 2.5 million CDR3-containing paired-end reads. All of the RNA was converted into first-strand cDNA using the Mint cDNA synthesis kit, with a TRBC-specific oligonucleotide serving as the primer. Following uracil-DNA glycosylase treatment, a first 18-cycle PCR with universal primers M1SS and BC2_uni_R was performed on all cDNA. As for how the authors treated the data: Normalization of each sample was performed by random selection of 1 million high-quality reads, each carrying a distinct molecular identifier. Instead of being binned into consensus sequences, reads with shared molecular identifiers were discarded. MiTCR, set to a Q25 quality threshold and the strictest error-elimination algorithm, was used for CDR3 identification, clonotype clustering and error correction. A nonparametric unseen species model with Euler transformation was used to estimate a lower bound on total TCR beta diversity. The public reads were reanalyzed by TCRdb: fastp trimming at Q25, MiXCR alignment, in-frame beta chains only. Under each unique CDR3 protein, matching rows form one entry showing the most common genes and DNA. The V and J calls and clone size are TCRdb's, not the authors'. Counted in this sample were around 800,000 distinct CDR3 sequences; roughly 25% of them appeared once. Of the sample, roughly 3.1% falls within the top ten clones.

Comment on this clonotype: What this receptor recognizes is not known. Base quality data are lacking; no much larger clone is found one base away.

The roughly 39 donors, aged about 6 to 100 years, were systemically healthy Caucasian individuals from Russia. Each donor gave about 9.8 milliliters of peripheral blood, drawn into EDTA-treated Vacutainer tubes. Ficoll-Paque density-gradient centrifugation was used to isolate PBMCs, with at least 6.5 million per sample. Total RNA was extracted from PBMCs with Trizol reagent, with at least 6 micrograms obtained per sample. Naive CD45RAhigh/CD27high T cell percentages were measured by flow cytometry on a PBMC aliquot from every donor. The CDR3 holds 15 amino acids from the cysteine to the phenylalanine. Left in the record is the CDR3 DNA by itself, 45 bases read in frame from the first base. CDR1 and CDR2, per the germline V gene (reference sequence), are GTSNPN and SVGIG. The germline ends are 9 bases apart after V is trimmed by 0 bases and J by 0 bases. The sample was also reused in another study, on T cells of mothers and their children. From the second report: The donors were nine systemically healthy Caucasian individuals, made up of three mothers and their six children. cDNA synthesis used all of the extracted RNA, with approximately 1.6 ug of RNA in each 15 ul reaction. Sample barcodes and 2-4 random nucleotides were added via the M1S primer in the second PCR. Each mother yielded over 9 million TCR beta CDR3 reads and each child about 3 million reads. Thymic selection shapes the output of TCR recombination in a similar way in related and unrelated pairs, and inherited differences have a minor effect. Normalized repertoire overlap in related mother-child pairs was always slightly higher than in unrelated mother-child pairs, but the difference was never significant. No persistent microchimeric T cell clones were found, with a detection sensitivity of approximately 100 clones per million clonotypes. To look for features that set related mother-child pairs apart from unrelated individuals, the researchers ran deep NGS to compare the TCR beta repertoires of mothers and children. The mean age was roughly 36 +/- 4 years for the mothers and approximately 11 +/- 4 years for the children. After adapters were ligated using NEBNext reagents, the libraries underwent 100+100 nt paired-end sequencing on an Illumina HiSeq 2000. To avoid cross-contamination, the mother libraries and the child libraries were prepared a month apart and sequenced in separate runs. For each donor, between roughly 500,000 and 2,300,000 distinct TCR beta clonotypes were identified. Naive TCR beta clonotypes were estimated from low-frequency clonotypes matched to each donor's FACS-determined naive share, without sorting.

Sequencing was carried out using blood. The receptor comes from a boy aged 5-17 years in good health. The chain was built from TRBV30 and TRBJ1-5; the D gene is not confidently resolved. The DNA reads TGTGCCTGGAGTGTATCAGTCATTAGCAATCAGCCCCAGCATTTT. Translation gives CAWSVSVISNQPQHF.